This T cell receptor (beta chain) was profiled in a study of molecular identifiers for immune sequencing clone quantification. Each library that profiled naive CD8 cells came from around 20,000 to 1,000,000 sorted cells with 10%, 30% or 50% RNA. Whole-study findings and limits: Jurkat TCR RNA spiked in from one cell could reportedly be detected among about a million naive cells. In naive cells, clones above 20 RNA copies held under 1% of molecules, whereas in effector cells they held over 99%.

TCRdb reanalysed the PCR reads using MiXCR and keeps one entry per CDR3 protein. The repertoire holds 350,000 or so distinct CDR3 sequences, with about a fifth as singletons. The V gene lost 4 bases and the J gene lost 2 bases, with 21 bases spanning the gap. In germline, CDR1 is LGHNA, CDR2 YSLEER. The CDR3 is made up of 17 amino acids. This clonotype has a count of ten or more. Its antigen is still unknown. Sample: naive CD8+ T cells from blood, with Jurkat cell RNA spiked in. Subset described: FACS-sorted CD8+CD4-CCR7+CD45RA+ naive T cells. The TCR originated in a human donor in good health. Some libraries in this study had Jurkat cell RNA spiked in. The chain is built from TRBV4-3 and TRBJ2-7; D is unclear. This CDR3 is CASSRDPVRDYPYEQYF. The CDR3, as DNA: TGCGCCAGCAGCCGCGACCCAGTTAGGGATTACCCCTACGAGCAGTACTTC.